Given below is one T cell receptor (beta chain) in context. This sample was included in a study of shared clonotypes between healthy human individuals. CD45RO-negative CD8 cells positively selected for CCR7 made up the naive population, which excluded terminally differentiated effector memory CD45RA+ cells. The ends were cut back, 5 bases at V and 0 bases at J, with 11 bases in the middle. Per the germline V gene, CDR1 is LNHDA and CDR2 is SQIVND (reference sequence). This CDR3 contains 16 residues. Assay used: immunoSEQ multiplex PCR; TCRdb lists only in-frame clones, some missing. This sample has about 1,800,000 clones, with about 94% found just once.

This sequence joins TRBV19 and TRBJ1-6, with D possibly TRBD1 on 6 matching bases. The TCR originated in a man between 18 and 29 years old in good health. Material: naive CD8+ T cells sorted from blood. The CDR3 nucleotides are TGTGCCAGTAGTCCGGGACACAGCTCCTATAATTCACCCCTCCACTTT. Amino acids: CASSPGHSSYNSPLHF. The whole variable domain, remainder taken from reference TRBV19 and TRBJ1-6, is DGGITQSPKYLFRKEGQNVTLSCEQNLNHDAMYWYRQDPGQGLRLIYYSQIVNDFQKGDIAEGYSVSREKKESFPLTVTSAQKNPTAFYLCASSPGHSSYNSPLHFGNGTRLTVT.